The 5 T cell receptor beta chains presented below share a single source sample, sequenced in a study of blood T cell repertoires in COVID-19 (dated by TCRdb to 2018 to 2020). Libraries came from the immunoSEQ multiplex PCR assay. The table was pulled from immuneACCESS by TCRdb, which kept in-frame rearrangements only. Such tables lose some clones; where checked, under half of the loss comes from unresolved V genes, and the rest has no known cause. In all, the sample holds about 500,000 clones, and around 90% of those were seen once. The biggest ten clones account for 0.7% of the sample. Sequenced sample: PBMCs or T cells enriched from blood (not recorded which). The receptor set was obtained from a woman between 18 and 29 years old who had recovered from COVID-19.

The chain joins TRBV5-1 to TRBJ2-3; possible D gene TRBD2, 6 bases. The CDR3 is 16 amino acids. V dropped 0 bases and J dropped 5 bases, with 16 bases sitting between them. The V gene's germline CDR1 is SGHRS and CDR2 YFSETQ. In DNA, the CDR3 is TGCGCCAGCAGCTTGGGAGCCGGGGGAGCGGGAGATACGCAGTATTTT. Translating gives CASSLGAGGAGDTQYF.

The chain recombines TRBV5-4 with TRBJ2-7; 9 bases are a match to TRBD1. The CDR3 consists of 14 residues. Losses at the gene ends were 4 bases for V and 7 bases for J; bases not matched to a gene: 9. From germline, CDR1 is SGHNT and CDR2 YYREEE (reference sequence). The DNA for the CDR3 is TGTGCCAGCAGCCCTGGGACAGGGTTTAGAGAGCAGTACTTC. Residues: CASSPGTGFREQYF.

The rearrangement joins TRBV6-5 to TRBJ1-6; D possibly corresponds to TRBD1 (5 bases). Trimming left V 5 bases short and J 8 bases short, with 16 bases between. The CDR3 extends over 15 amino acids. Germline CDR1 reads MNHEY; CDR2 reads SVGAGI. The CDR3 DNA reads TGTGCCAGCAGTCCCCCCGGGGGGAGTGATTCACCCCTCCACTTT. It yields the protein CASSPPGGSDSPLHF.

The chain links TRBV28 to TRBJ2-3; D is uncertain. The CDR3 length is 18 residues. In germline, CDR1 is MDHEN, CDR2 SYDVKM. Trimming shortened V by 6 bases and J by 1 base, and 23 bases separated the two germline ends. This CDR3 is CASRPRTKPRGGTDTQYF. CDR3 bases: TGTGCCAGCAGGCCCCGAACTAAACCTCGCGGTGGCACAGATACGCAGTATTTT.

V gene TRBV12-3 or TRBV12-4 combines with J gene TRBJ1-4; D unclear. Trimming took off 6 bases at V and 8 bases at J, with 7 bases between the two ends. This CDR3 comprises 11 residues. In DNA, the CDR3 is TGTGCCAGCAGGAGGGAGGAAAAACTGTTTTTT. Protein product: CASRREEKLFF.